Listed below are T cell receptor beta chains from one sample, sequenced in a study of cytomegalovirus exposure and HLA in healthy donors. Some clones are missing from TCRdb's copy, which holds only in-frame ones; the method was immunoSEQ multiplex PCR. The repertoire consists of some 110,000 clones, with approximately 94% occurring once and the leading ten covering around 1.3%. Specimen: PBMCs. The receptors stem from a woman aged 18-29 years in good health and CMV-seronegative. Each CDR3 is given with its conserved first and last residue. D genes are given only for firm matches. Only some rows state a clone size, as once, few, many or a class for expanded clones.

D	J	size	V	CDR3	DNA
TRBD2	TRBJ2-1	.	TRBV7-8	CASSLESGSFYNEQFF	TGTGCCAGCAGCTTAGAAAGCGGGAGTTTCTACAATGAGCAGTTCTTC
TRBD1	TRBJ1-4	.	TRBV4-1	CASSHQGASNEKLFF	TGCGCCAGCAGCCATCAGGGGGCATCTAATGAAAAACTGTTTTTT
.	TRBJ1-5	.	TRBV4-1	CASSQDLAGRQPQHF	TGCGCCAGCAGCCAAGATTTGGCGGGTCGTCAGCCCCAGCATTTT
TRBD2	TRBJ2-3	.	TRBV5-4	CASSWGLAGGPGDTQYF	TGTGCCAGCAGCTGGGGACTAGCGGGGGGGCCCGGGGATACGCAGTATTTT
TRBD1	TRBJ2-5	.	TRBV5-1	CASSPTGGIETQYF	TGCGCCAGCAGCCCGACAGGGGGTATAGAGACCCAGTACTTC
.	TRBJ2-3	.	TRBV15	CAIKTSTDTQYF	TGTGCCATCAAAACTAGCACAGATACGCAGTATTTT
.	TRBJ2-7	.	TRBV7-9	CASRPDRTYEQYF	TGTGCCAGCAGACCCGACAGAACCTACGAGCAGTACTTC
.	TRBJ1-5	.	TRBV5-8	CASSLVAGFGQPQHF	TGTGCCAGCAGCTTGGTGGCCGGGTTCGGTCAGCCCCAGCATTTT
.	TRBJ2-5	.	TRBV2	CASPRGGPETQYF	TGTGCCTCTCCGAGGGGGGGGCCGGAGACCCAGTACTTC
TRBD1	TRBJ1-2	.	TRBV19	CATEGQIYGYTF	TGTGCCACCGAGGGACAGATCTATGGCTACACCTTC
.	TRBJ2-3	.	TRBV2	CASSAGVGSSDTQYF	TGTGCCAGCAGTGCCGGGGTTGGGTCTTCAGATACGCAGTATTTT
.	TRBJ2-6	.	TRBV2	CASNGQYGANVLTF	TGTGCCAGCAACGGACAGTATGGGGCCAACGTCCTGACTTTC
.	TRBJ1-1	.	TRBV5-1	CASSLGDEQREAFF	TGCGCCAGCAGCTTGGGAGATGAGCAGCGTGAAGCTTTCTTT
TRBD1	TRBJ2-1	.	TRBV9	CASSARQGNNEQFF	TGTGCCAGCAGCGCCCGACAGGGGAACAATGAGCAGTTCTTC
.	TRBJ1-4	.	TRBV5-1	CASSLEAGEKLFF	TGCGCCAGCAGCTTGGAGGCAGGGGAAAAACTGTTTTTT
.	TRBJ2-5	.	TRBV5-1	CASSLDAARETQYF	TGCGCCAGCAGCTTGGACGCAGCTAGGGAGACCCAGTACTTC
.	TRBJ2-1	.	TRBV10-1	CASSESAGTSYNEQFF	TGCGCCAGCAGTGAGTCTGCTGGGACTTCTTACAATGAGCAGTTCTTC
.	TRBJ2-1	.	TRBV5-8	CASSPDGFF	TGTGCCAGCAGCCCTGATGGCTTCTTC
TRBD1	TRBJ1-1	.	TRBV5-1	CASRSQGGSTEAFF	TGCGCCAGCAGGTCACAGGGGGGGAGCACTGAAGCTTTCTTT
.	TRBJ2-1	.	TRBV9	CASSVASSYNEQFF	TGTGCCAGCAGCGTAGCCAGCTCCTACAATGAGCAGTTCTTC
TRBD1	TRBJ2-2	.	TRBV2	CASTQQGLNTGELFF	TGTGCCAGCACCCAACAGGGGCTCAACACCGGGGAGCTGTTTTTT
TRBD1	TRBJ1-2	.	TRBV10-3	CAISESIQGDGYTF	TGTGCCATCAGTGAGTCGATCCAGGGGGATGGCTACACCTTC
.	TRBJ2-3	.	TRBV4-2	CASSQDPRAGVASPGTDTQYF	TGTGCCAGCAGCCAAGATCCGAGGGCCGGGGTGGCATCCCCTGGCACAGATACGCAGTATTTT
.	TRBJ2-5	.	TRBV15	CATSGETQYF	TGTGCCACCTCGGGGGAGACCCAGTACTTC
TRBD2	TRBJ2-7	.	TRBV4-2	CASSQDPVTLAGGHEQYF	TGTGCCAGCAGCCAAGACCCCGTAACACTAGCGGGAGGTCACGAGCAGTACTTC
.	TRBJ1-6	.	TRBV9	CASSVWGDNSPLHF	TGTGCCAGCAGCGTATGGGGGGATAATTCACCCCTCCACTTT
TRBD1	TRBJ1-2	.	TRBV29-1	CSGGQGIRGYTF	TGCAGCGGGGGACAGGGGATTCGTGGCTACACCTTC
.	TRBJ2-3	.	TRBV7-2	CASSLGLSGRADTQYF	TGTGCCAGCAGCTTAGGTCTGAGCGGAAGGGCAGATACGCAGTATTTT
.	TRBJ1-1	.	TRBV29-1	CSVRTMNTEAFF	TGCAGCGTTCGGACTATGAACACTGAAGCTTTCTTT
TRBD1	TRBJ2-7	.	TRBV18	CASSRTGIDEQYF	TGTGCCAGCTCACGGACAGGGATTGACGAGCAGTACTTC
.	TRBJ2-7	.	TRBV21-1	CASRNRVGGEQYF	TGTGCCAGCAGAAACAGGGTCGGCGGCGAGCAGTACTTC
.	TRBJ1-1	.	TRBV2	CASSDGGGYGAFF	TGTGCCAGCAGTGACGGCGGGGGCTATGGAGCTTTCTTT
TRBD1	TRBJ1-6	once	TRBV5-1	CASSLLGQSSYNSPLHF	TGCGCCAGCAGCTTGTTGGGACAGAGCTCCTATAATTCACCCCTCCACTTT
TRBD1	TRBJ1-1	.	TRBV6-5	CASRPPGQGARRAFF	TGTGCCAGCAGACCACCGGGACAGGGGGCTCGGCGAGCTTTCTTT
.	TRBJ2-7	.	TRBV6-1	CASSTGPSYYEQYF	TGTGCCAGCAGTACAGGGCCATCCTACTACGAGCAGTACTTC
.	TRBJ1-4	.	TRBV5-6	CASSLEPGIATNEKLFF	TGTGCCAGCAGCTTGGAGCCGGGGATTGCAACTAATGAAAAACTGTTTTTT
.	TRBJ2-7	.	TRBV5-1	CASSLTPSSYEQYF	TGCGCCAGCAGCTTGACTCCTTCTTCCTACGAGCAGTACTTC
.	TRBJ1-2	.	TRBV27	CASSRGAQANYGYTF	TGTGCCAGCAGCAGGGGCGCCCAAGCTAACTATGGCTACACCTTC
TRBD2	TRBJ2-1	once	TRBV11-2	CASSLRTSGGAEQFF	TGTGCCAGCAGCTTAAGGACTAGCGGGGGGGCGGAGCAGTTCTTC
TRBD2	TRBJ2-1	once	TRBV7-2	CASSLVATSGREQFF	TGTGCCAGCAGCTTAGTCGCGACTAGCGGGCGTGAGCAGTTCTTC
TRBD2	TRBJ2-3	once	TRBV28	CASSLEGGGGGRLDTQYF	TGTGCCAGCAGTTTAGAAGGTGGGGGTGGCGGGAGATTAGATACGCAGTATTTT
TRBD2	TRBJ2-7	.	TRBV30	CAWSGIASGRALGEQYF	TGTGCCTGGAGTGGGATCGCTAGCGGGAGGGCCTTAGGCGAGCAGTACTTC
TRBD2	TRBJ2-5	.	TRBV28	CASSLPTSGVRSLQETQYF	TGTGCCAGCAGTTTACCCACTAGCGGCGTAAGATCGTTGCAAGAGACCCAGTACTTC
.	TRBJ1-2	.	TRBV2	CASSATDAGLYGYTF	TGTGCCAGCAGTGCAACTGACGCAGGGCTCTATGGCTACACCTTC
.	TRBJ2-7	.	TRBV30	CAWSVGRRGNNEQYF	TGTGCCTGGAGTGTAGGTAGGAGGGGTAACAACGAGCAGTACTTC
.	TRBJ2-6	.	TRBV25-1	CASSRESGANVLTF	TGTGCCAGCAGTAGGGAGTCCGGGGCCAACGTCCTGACTTTC
.	TRBJ2-1	.	TRBV7-3	CASSSGQPAHEQFF	TGTGCCAGCAGCTCGGGACAACCGGCCCATGAGCAGTTCTTC